This T cell receptor (beta chain) was observed in a study of blood T cell repertoires in COVID-19. Libraries were prepared by immunoSEQ multiplex PCR; TCRdb keeps only in-frame clonotypes and omits some of them. The repertoire consists of 130,000 to 150,000 clones, with 75% to 90% occurring once and the leading ten covering about 5.7%. This CDR3 region has 14 residues. Losses at the gene ends were 3 bases for V and 2 bases for J; bases not matched to a gene: 3. The germline V gene has CDR1 LGHNA and CDR2 YNFKEQ. This TCR was sampled from a man at least 80 years old with acute or convalescent COVID-19. The V gene is TRBV4-2, the J gene TRBJ2-5; 7 bases match TRBD1. The sample was peripheral blood. CDR3 loop: CASSHGQDQETQYF. The CDR3 nucleotides are TGTGCCAGCAGCCATGGACAGGATCAAGAGACCCAGTACTTC.